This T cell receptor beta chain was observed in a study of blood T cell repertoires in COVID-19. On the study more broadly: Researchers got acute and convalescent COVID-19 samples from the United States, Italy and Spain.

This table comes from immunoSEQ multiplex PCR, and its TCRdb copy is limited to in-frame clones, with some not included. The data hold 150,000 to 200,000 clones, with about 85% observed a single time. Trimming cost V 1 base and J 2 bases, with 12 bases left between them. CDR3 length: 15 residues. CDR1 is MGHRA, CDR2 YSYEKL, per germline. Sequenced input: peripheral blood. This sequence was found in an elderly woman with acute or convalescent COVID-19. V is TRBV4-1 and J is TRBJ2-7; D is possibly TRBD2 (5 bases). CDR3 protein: CASSQAGKGPYEQYF. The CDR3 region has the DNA TGCGCCAGCAGCCAAGCGGGAAAAGGCCCCTACGAGCAGTACTTC.